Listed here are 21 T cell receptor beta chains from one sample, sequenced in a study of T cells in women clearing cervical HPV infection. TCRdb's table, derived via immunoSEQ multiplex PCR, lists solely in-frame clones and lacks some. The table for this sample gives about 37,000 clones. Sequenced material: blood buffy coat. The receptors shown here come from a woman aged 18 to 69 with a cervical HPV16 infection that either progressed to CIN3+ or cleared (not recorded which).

The sequenced CDR3 bases are TGTGCCAGTAGTACCTCTAGCGGGCCAGGGCAAGAGACC. It specifies CASSTSSGPGQET. The whole CDR3 region reads CASSTSSGPGQETQYF. The rearrangement links TRBV19 to TRBJ2-5, with 8 bases aligning to TRBD2. The observed sequence ends 3 residues before the CDR3 terminus, with the missing tail filled in from the germline J gene. The CDR3 spans 16 residues. The germline gives CDR1 LNHDA, CDR2 SQIVND (reference sequence). The V and J ends lost 4 bases and 2 bases, in that order; junction bases with no gene match: 9.

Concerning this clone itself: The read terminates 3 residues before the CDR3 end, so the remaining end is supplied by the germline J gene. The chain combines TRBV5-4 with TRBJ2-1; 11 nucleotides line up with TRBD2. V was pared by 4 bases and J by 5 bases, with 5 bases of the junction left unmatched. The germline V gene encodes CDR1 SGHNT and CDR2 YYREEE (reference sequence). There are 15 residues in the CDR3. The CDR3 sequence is CASSPGTSGNNEQFF. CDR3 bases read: TGTGCCAGCAGCCCCGGGACTAGCGGCAACAATGAG.

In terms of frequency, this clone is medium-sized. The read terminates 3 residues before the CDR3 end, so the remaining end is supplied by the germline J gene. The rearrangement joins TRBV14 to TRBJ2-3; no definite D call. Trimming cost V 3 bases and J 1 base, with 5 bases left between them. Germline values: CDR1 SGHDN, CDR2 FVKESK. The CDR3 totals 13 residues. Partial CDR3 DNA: TGTGCCAGCAGCCAGGCGGGCACAGATACG. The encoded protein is CASSQAGTDT. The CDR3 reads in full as CASSQAGTDTQYF.

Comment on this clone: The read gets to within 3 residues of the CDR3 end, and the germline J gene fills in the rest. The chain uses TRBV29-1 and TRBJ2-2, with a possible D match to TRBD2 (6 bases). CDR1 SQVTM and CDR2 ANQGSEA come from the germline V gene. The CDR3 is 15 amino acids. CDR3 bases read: TGCAGCGCCCGAAAAAGTGGGGGGAATAATGAAAAG. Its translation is CSARKSGGNNEK. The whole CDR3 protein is CSARKSGGNNEKLFF.

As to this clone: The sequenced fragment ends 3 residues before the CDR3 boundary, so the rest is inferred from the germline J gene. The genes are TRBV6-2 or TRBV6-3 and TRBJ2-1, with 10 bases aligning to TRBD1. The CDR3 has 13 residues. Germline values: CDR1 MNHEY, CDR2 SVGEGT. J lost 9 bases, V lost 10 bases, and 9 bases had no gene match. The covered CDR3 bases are TGTGCCACCGTAGGACAGGGGGTTAGTGAG. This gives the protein CATVGQGVSE. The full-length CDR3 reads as CATVGQGVSEQFF.

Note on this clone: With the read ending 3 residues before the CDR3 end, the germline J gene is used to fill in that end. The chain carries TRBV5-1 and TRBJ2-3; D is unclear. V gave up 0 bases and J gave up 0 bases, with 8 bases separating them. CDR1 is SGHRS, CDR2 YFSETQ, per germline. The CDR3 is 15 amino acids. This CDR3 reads CASSLVPPSTDTQYF. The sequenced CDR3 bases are TGCGCCAGCAGCTTGGTCCCTCCCAGCACAGATACG.

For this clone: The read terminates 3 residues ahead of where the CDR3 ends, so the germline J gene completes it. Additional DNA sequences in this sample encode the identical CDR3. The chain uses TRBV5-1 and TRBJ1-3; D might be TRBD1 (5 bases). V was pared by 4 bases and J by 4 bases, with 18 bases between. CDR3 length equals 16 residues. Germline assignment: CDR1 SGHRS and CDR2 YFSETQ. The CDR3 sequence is CASSPGLGGTGNTIYF. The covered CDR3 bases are TGCGCCAGCAGCCCTGGTCTCGGGGGAACCGGAAACACC.

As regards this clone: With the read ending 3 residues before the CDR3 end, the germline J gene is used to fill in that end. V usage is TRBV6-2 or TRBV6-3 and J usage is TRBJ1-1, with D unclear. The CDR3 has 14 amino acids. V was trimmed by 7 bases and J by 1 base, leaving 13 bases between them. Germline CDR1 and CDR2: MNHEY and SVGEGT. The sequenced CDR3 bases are TGTGCCAGCATCGAGAAACAGCCGAACACTGAA. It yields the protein CASIEKQPNTE. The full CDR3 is CASIEKQPNTEAFF.

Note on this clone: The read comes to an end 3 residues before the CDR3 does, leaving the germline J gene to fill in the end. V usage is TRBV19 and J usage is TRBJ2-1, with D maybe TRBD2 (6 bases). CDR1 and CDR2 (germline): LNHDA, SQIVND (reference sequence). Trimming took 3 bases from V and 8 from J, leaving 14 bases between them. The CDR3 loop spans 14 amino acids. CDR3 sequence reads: CASSIAGTSDEQFF. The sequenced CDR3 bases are TGTGCCAGTAGTATCGCGGGGACGTCCGATGAG.

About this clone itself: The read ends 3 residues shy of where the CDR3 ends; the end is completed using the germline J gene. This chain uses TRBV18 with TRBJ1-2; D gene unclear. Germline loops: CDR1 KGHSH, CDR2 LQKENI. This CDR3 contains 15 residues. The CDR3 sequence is CASSQASGRAHTYTF. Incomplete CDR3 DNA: TGTGCCAGCTCACAGGCTAGCGGGAGGGCTCATACC.

CDR3: CSDGRGANYGYTF. Incomplete CDR3 DNA: TGCAGTGATGGGCGGGGAGCTAACTATGGC. The chain employs TRBV20-1 and TRBJ1-2; unclear D gene. Sequencing ends 3 residues short of the CDR3 end; the germline J gene provides the rest. This CDR3 is 13 amino acids long. Trimming removed 7 bases at V and 0 bases at J, with 12 bases between. In germline, CDR1 is DFQATT, CDR2 SNEGSKA (reference sequence).

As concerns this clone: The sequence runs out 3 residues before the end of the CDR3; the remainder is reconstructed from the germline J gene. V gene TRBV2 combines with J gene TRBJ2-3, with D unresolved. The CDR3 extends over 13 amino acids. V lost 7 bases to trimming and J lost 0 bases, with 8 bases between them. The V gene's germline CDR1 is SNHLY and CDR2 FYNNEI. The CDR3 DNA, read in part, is TGTGCCAGCAAGGCCGCTAGCACAGATACG. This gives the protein CASKAASTDT. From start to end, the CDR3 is CASKAASTDTQYF.

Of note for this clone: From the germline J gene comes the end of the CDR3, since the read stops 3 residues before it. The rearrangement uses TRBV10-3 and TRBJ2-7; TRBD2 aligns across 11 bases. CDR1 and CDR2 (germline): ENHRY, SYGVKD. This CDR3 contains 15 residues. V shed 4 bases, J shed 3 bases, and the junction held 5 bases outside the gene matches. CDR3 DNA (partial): TGTGCCATCAGTGGAGGGGGGACTAGCGGCTACGAG. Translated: CAISGGGTSGYE. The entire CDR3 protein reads CAISGGGTSGYEQYF.

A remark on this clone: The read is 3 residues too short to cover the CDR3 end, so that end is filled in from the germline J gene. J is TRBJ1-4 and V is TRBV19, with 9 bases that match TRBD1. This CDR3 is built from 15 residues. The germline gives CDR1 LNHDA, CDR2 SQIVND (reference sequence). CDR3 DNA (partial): TGTGCCAGTACCCGGTCGGGACAGGGAGGTTCACCA. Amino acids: CASTRSGQGGSP. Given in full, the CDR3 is CASTRSGQGGSPLFF.

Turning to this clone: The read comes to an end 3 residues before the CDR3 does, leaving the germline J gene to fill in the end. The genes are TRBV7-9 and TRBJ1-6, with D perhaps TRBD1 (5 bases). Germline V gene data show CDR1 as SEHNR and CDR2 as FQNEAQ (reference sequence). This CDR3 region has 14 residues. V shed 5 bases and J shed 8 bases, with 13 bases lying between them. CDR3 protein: CASSRREVDSPLHF. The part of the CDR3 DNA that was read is TGTGCCAGCAGCCGCAGGGAGGTGGATTCACCC.

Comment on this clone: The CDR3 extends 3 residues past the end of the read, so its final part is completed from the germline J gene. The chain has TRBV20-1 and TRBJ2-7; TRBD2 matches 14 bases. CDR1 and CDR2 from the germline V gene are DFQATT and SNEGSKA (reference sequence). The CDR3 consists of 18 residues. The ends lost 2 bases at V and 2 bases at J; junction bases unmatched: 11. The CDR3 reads CSARSSGTSGSATYEQYF. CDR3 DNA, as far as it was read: TGCAGTGCTAGATCCTCCGGGACTAGCGGGAGCGCAACCTACGAG.

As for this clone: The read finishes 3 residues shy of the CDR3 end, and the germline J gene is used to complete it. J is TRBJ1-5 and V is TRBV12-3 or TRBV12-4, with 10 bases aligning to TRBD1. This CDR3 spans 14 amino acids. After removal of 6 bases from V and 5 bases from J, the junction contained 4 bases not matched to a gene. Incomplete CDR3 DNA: TGTGCCAGCAGGTCGGGACAGGGGCATCAGCCC. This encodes CASRSGQGHQP. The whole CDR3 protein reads CASRSGQGHQPQHF.

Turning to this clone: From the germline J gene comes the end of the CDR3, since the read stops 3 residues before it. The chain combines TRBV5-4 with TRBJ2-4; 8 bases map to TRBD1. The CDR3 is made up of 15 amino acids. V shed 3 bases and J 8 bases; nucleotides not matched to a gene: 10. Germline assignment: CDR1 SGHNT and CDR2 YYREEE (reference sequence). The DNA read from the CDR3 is TGTGCCAGCAGCTCCGCCGGACAGGGTAGAGACATT. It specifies CASSSAGQGRDI. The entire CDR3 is CASSSAGQGRDIQYF.

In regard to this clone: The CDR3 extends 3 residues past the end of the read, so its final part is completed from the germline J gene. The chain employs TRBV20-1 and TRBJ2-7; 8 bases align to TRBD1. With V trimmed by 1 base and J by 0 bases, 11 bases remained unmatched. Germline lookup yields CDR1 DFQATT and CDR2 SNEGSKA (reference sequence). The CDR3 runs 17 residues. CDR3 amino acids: CSARAGGGQGASYEQYF. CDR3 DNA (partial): TGCAGTGCTAGAGCAGGGGGCGGGCAGGGGGCCTCCTACGAG.

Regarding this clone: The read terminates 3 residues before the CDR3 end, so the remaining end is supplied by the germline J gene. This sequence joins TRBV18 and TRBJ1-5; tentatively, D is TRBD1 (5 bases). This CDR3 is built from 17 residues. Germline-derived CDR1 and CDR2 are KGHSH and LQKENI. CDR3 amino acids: CASSKGLAPGEADPQHF. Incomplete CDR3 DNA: TGTGCCAGCTCAAAGGGACTAGCCCCAGGAGAAGCAGATCCC.

CDR3 bases read: TGTGCCATCAGTGAGTCGACGTTAGGCAGGATTAACTATGGC. It specifies CAISESTLGRINYG. The full CDR3 reads CAISESTLGRINYGYTF. The chain couples TRBV10-3 to TRBJ1-2; D is uncertain. Sequencing ends 3 residues short of the CDR3 end; the germline J gene provides the rest. Looked up from germline, CDR1 is ENHRY and CDR2 is SYGVKD. V lost 0 bases, J lost 1 base, and 15 bases lay in between. The CDR3 is made up of 17 amino acids.